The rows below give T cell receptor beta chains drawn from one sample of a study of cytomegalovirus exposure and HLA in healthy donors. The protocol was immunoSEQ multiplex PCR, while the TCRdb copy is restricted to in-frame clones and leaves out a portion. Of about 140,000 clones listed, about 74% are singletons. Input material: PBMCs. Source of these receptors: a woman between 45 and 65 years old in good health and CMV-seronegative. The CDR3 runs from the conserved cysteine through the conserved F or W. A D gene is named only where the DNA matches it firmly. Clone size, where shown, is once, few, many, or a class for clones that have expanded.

CDR3aa: CASRRFPGQGPDQETQYF; CDR3nt: TGTGCCAGCAGACGATTTCCGGGACAGGGGCCTGACCAAGAGACCCAGTACTTC; j_gene: TRBJ2-5; abundance: few; d_gene: TRBD1; v_gene: TRBV28
CDR3aa: CASSPADRATQYF; CDR3nt: TGTGCCAGTAGTCCGGCGGACAGGGCGACCCAGTACTTC; j_gene: TRBJ2-5; abundance: NA; d_gene: TRBD1; v_gene: TRBV19
CDR3aa: CASSQGLWQVNTEAFF; CDR3nt: TGTGCCAGCAGCCAAGGCTTGTGGCAGGTGAACACTGAAGCTTTCTTT; j_gene: TRBJ1-1; abundance: NA; d_gene: NA; v_gene: TRBV4-2
CDR3aa: CASSQDAGAEAFF; CDR3nt: TGCGCCAGCAGCCAAGACGCGGGGGCTGAAGCTTTCTTT; j_gene: TRBJ1-1; abundance: few; d_gene: NA; v_gene: TRBV4-3
CDR3aa: CASTPVGGWNTEAFF; CDR3nt: TGTGCCAGCACCCCGGTGGGGGGATGGAACACTGAAGCTTTCTTT; j_gene: TRBJ1-1; abundance: NA; d_gene: NA; v_gene: TRBV5-8
CDR3aa: CASSVDGGAIYGYTF; CDR3nt: TGTGCCAGCAGCGTGGACGGGGGGGCGATCTATGGCTACACCTTC; j_gene: TRBJ1-2; abundance: NA; d_gene: NA; v_gene: TRBV9
CDR3aa: CASSLNWRGLTDTQYF; CDR3nt: TGCGCCAGCAGCTTGAATTGGCGGGGGCTAACAGATACGCAGTATTTT; j_gene: TRBJ2-3; abundance: NA; d_gene: NA; v_gene: TRBV5-1
CDR3aa: CASSLRLGQTGSTNEKLFF; CDR3nt: TGTGCCAGCAGCTTGAGGTTGGGCCAAACAGGGTCAACTAATGAAAAACTGTTTTTT; j_gene: TRBJ1-4; abundance: NA; d_gene: NA; v_gene: TRBV5-4
CDR3aa: CASSFSLNRGDLNTEAFF; CDR3nt: TGTGCCAGCAGCTTCTCTTTGAACAGGGGGGATTTGAACACTGAAGCTTTCTTT; j_gene: TRBJ1-1; abundance: NA; d_gene: TRBD1; v_gene: TRBV7-3
CDR3aa: CASSQVGVRGAVYGYTF; CDR3nt: TGTGCCAGCAGCCAAGTGGGGGTACGGGGGGCCGTCTATGGCTACACCTTC; j_gene: TRBJ1-2; abundance: NA; d_gene: NA; v_gene: TRBV14
CDR3aa: CASSEGGRHTDTQYF; CDR3nt: TGTGCCAGCAGTGAAGGTGGCAGACACACAGATACGCAGTATTTT; j_gene: TRBJ2-3; abundance: NA; d_gene: NA; v_gene: TRBV6-1
CDR3aa: CASRRLAGFTDTQYF; CDR3nt: TGTGCCAGCAGGCGACTAGCGGGGTTCACAGATACGCAGTATTTT; j_gene: TRBJ2-3; abundance: NA; d_gene: TRBD2; v_gene: TRBV2
CDR3aa: CASSFRMVAGNTIYF; CDR3nt: TGTGCCAGCAGCTTTCGTATGGTAGCTGGAAACACCATATATTTT; j_gene: TRBJ1-3; abundance: NA; d_gene: NA; v_gene: TRBV7-2
CDR3aa: CASSAVREVETQYF; CDR3nt: TGTGCCAGCAGTGCTGTCAGGGAGGTTGAGACCCAGTACTTC; j_gene: TRBJ2-5; abundance: NA; d_gene: NA; v_gene: TRBV2
CDR3aa: CASSMSGGTPDTQYF; CDR3nt: TGTGCCAGTAGTATGTCGGGGGGGACCCCGGATACGCAGTATTTT; j_gene: TRBJ2-3; abundance: NA; d_gene: TRBD2; v_gene: TRBV19
CDR3aa: CASSEEGYGYTF; CDR3nt: TGTGCCAGCTCGGAGGAGGGATATGGCTACACCTTC; j_gene: TRBJ1-2; abundance: once; d_gene: NA; v_gene: TRBV11-2
CDR3aa: CASSSGLAGGLTQYF; CDR3nt: TGTGCCAGCAGCTCCGGACTAGCGGGGGGGCTCACGCAGTATTTT; j_gene: TRBJ2-3; abundance: NA; d_gene: TRBD2; v_gene: TRBV7-9
CDR3aa: CAISGGAGGFNEQFF; CDR3nt: TGTGCCATCAGTGGGGGAGCGGGGGGTTTCAATGAGCAGTTCTTC; j_gene: TRBJ2-1; abundance: NA; d_gene: TRBD2; v_gene: TRBV10-3
CDR3aa: CASRPGTESNQPQHF; CDR3nt: TGCGCCAGCAGACCCGGGACAGAGAGCAATCAGCCCCAGCATTTT; j_gene: TRBJ1-5; abundance: NA; d_gene: TRBD1; v_gene: TRBV5-1
CDR3aa: CASNLLVRTSGGRHNEQFF; CDR3nt: TGCGCCAGCAACTTGCTAGTCCGGACTAGCGGGGGCCGTCACAATGAGCAGTTCTTC; j_gene: TRBJ2-1; abundance: NA; d_gene: TRBD2; v_gene: TRBV5-1
CDR3aa: CASSRVRGIGYEQYF; CDR3nt: TGTGCCAGCAGTCGCGTCAGGGGGATTGGTTACGAGCAGTACTTC; j_gene: TRBJ2-7; abundance: NA; d_gene: TRBD1; v_gene: TRBV6-5
CDR3aa: CASSPRTTTDEKLFF; CDR3nt: TGTGCCAGCAGTCCTCGGACAACCACGGATGAAAAACTGTTTTTT; j_gene: TRBJ1-4; abundance: few; d_gene: NA; v_gene: TRBV28
CDR3aa: CASSVITGVQETQYF; CDR3nt: TGTGCCAGCAGCGTAATAACAGGGGTGCAAGAGACCCAGTACTTC; j_gene: TRBJ2-5; abundance: NA; d_gene: TRBD1; v_gene: TRBV9
CDR3aa: CARDRVNTEAFF; CDR3nt: TGCGCCAGGGACAGGGTGAACACTGAAGCTTTCTTT; j_gene: TRBJ1-1; abundance: NA; d_gene: TRBD1; v_gene: TRBV5-1
CDR3aa: CASSGTLDEPQHF; CDR3nt: TGCGCCAGCAGCGGGACTTTAGACGAGCCCCAGCATTTT; j_gene: TRBJ1-5; abundance: NA; d_gene: NA; v_gene: TRBV23-1
CDR3aa: CASSQDFNRDRGYEQYF; CDR3nt: TGCGCCAGCAGCCAAGATTTTAACCGGGACAGGGGCTACGAGCAGTACTTC; j_gene: TRBJ2-7; abundance: NA; d_gene: TRBD1; v_gene: TRBV4-1
CDR3aa: CASSLVPGQYVWNTGELFF; CDR3nt: TGTGCCAGCAGCTTAGTTCCGGGACAGTACGTCTGGAACACCGGGGAGCTGTTTTTT; j_gene: TRBJ2-2; abundance: NA; d_gene: TRBD1; v_gene: TRBV11-3
CDR3aa: CASASGFTYNEQFF; CDR3nt: TGTGCCAGCGCTAGCGGGTTTACCTACAATGAGCAGTTCTTC; j_gene: TRBJ2-1; abundance: NA; d_gene: TRBD2; v_gene: TRBV6-5
CDR3aa: CASSLQGVLGETQYF; CDR3nt: TGTGCCAGCAGCTTGCAGGGGGTGTTGGGAGAGACCCAGTACTTC; j_gene: TRBJ2-5; abundance: NA; d_gene: TRBD1; v_gene: TRBV11-1
CDR3aa: CSVWGPRTEAFF; CDR3nt: TGCAGCGTCTGGGGGCCTCGAACTGAAGCTTTCTTT; j_gene: TRBJ1-1; abundance: few; d_gene: NA; v_gene: TRBV29-1
CDR3aa: CSVGGTSAYEQYF; CDR3nt: TGCAGCGTTGGGGGGACTAGCGCGTACGAGCAGTACTTC; j_gene: TRBJ2-7; abundance: NA; d_gene: TRBD2; v_gene: TRBV29-1
CDR3aa: CASRTSGGVYNEQFF; CDR3nt: TGTGCCAGCAGAACTAGCGGGGGAGTCTACAATGAGCAGTTCTTC; j_gene: TRBJ2-1; abundance: NA; d_gene: TRBD2; v_gene: TRBV5-4
CDR3aa: CASIGRLGQGALEQFF; CDR3nt: TGTGCCAGCATAGGGCGACTGGGACAGGGGGCGCTTGAGCAGTTCTTC; j_gene: TRBJ2-1; abundance: NA; d_gene: TRBD1; v_gene: TRBV5-5
CDR3aa: CSVAYGSNQPQHF; CDR3nt: TGCAGCGTTGCTTACGGGAGCAATCAGCCCCAGCATTTT; j_gene: TRBJ1-5; abundance: few; d_gene: NA; v_gene: TRBV29-1
CDR3aa: CASSVEAGVEELQFF; CDR3nt: TGTGCCAGCAGCGTAGAAGCGGGGGTAGAGGAGTTACAGTTCTTC; j_gene: TRBJ2-1; abundance: NA; d_gene: TRBD2; v_gene: TRBV11-3
CDR3aa: CASSLGSAHSSYEQYF; CDR3nt: TGTGCCAGCAGCTTAGGTTCAGCACACAGCTCCTACGAGCAGTACTTC; j_gene: TRBJ2-7; abundance: once; d_gene: NA; v_gene: TRBV7-2
CDR3aa: CASSQGGGIAHEQYF; CDR3nt: TGTGCCAGCAGCCAAGGGGGGGGGATCGCCCACGAGCAGTACTTC; j_gene: TRBJ2-7; abundance: once; d_gene: TRBD2; v_gene: TRBV4-2
CDR3aa: CASSTQTGNTEAFF; CDR3nt: TGTGCCAGCTCAACCCAGACAGGGAACACTGAAGCTTTCTTT; j_gene: TRBJ1-1; abundance: NA; d_gene: NA; v_gene: TRBV18
CDR3aa: CASSLAGGGPETQYF; CDR3nt: TGCGCCAGCAGCTTGGCGGGTGGCGGCCCAGAGACCCAGTACTTC; j_gene: TRBJ2-5; abundance: NA; d_gene: NA; v_gene: TRBV5-1
CDR3aa: CASSPTGEMWGANVLTF; CDR3nt: TGTGCCAGCAGTCCTACAGGGGAGATGTGGGGGGCCAACGTCCTGACTTTC; j_gene: TRBJ2-6; abundance: NA; d_gene: TRBD1; v_gene: TRBV7-9
CDR3aa: CASSEQGSSYNEQFF; CDR3nt: TGTGCCAGCAGTGAGCAGGGTAGCTCCTACAATGAGCAGTTCTTC; j_gene: TRBJ2-1; abundance: NA; d_gene: NA; v_gene: TRBV2
CDR3aa: CASSQELGGTEAFF; CDR3nt: TGCGCCAGCAGCCAGGAACTTGGTGGCACTGAAGCTTTCTTT; j_gene: TRBJ1-1; abundance: NA; d_gene: NA; v_gene: TRBV5-1
CDR3aa: CASSGNQNWYQPQHF; CDR3nt: TGTGCCAGTTCCGGGAATCAGAACTGGTATCAGCCCCAGCATTTT; j_gene: TRBJ1-5; abundance: NA; d_gene: NA; v_gene: TRBV19
CDR3aa: CASGGLGEKLFF; CDR3nt: TGTGCCAGTGGGGGGTTAGGTGAAAAACTGTTTTTT; j_gene: TRBJ1-4; abundance: NA; d_gene: NA; v_gene: TRBV19
CDR3aa: CASRGQGFLLEQYF; CDR3nt: TGTGCCAGCAGGGGACAGGGGTTTCTCCTCGAGCAGTACTTC; j_gene: TRBJ2-7; abundance: NA; d_gene: TRBD1; v_gene: TRBV11-2
CDR3aa: CASSINRGKDTQYF; CDR3nt: TGTGCCAGTAGTATTAACAGGGGGAAAGATACGCAGTATTTT; j_gene: TRBJ2-3; abundance: NA; d_gene: TRBD1; v_gene: TRBV19
CDR3aa: CASSLRQGPINEQFF; CDR3nt: TGTGCCAGCAGCCTAAGACAGGGCCCCATAAATGAGCAGTTCTTC; j_gene: TRBJ2-1; abundance: few; d_gene: TRBD1; v_gene: TRBV11-3
CDR3aa: CASSDRGTGANVLTF; CDR3nt: TGTGCCAGCAGTGACAGGGGGACTGGGGCCAACGTCCTGACTTTC; j_gene: TRBJ2-6; abundance: NA; d_gene: TRBD1; v_gene: TRBV25-1
CDR3aa: CSVEAVESSGELFF; CDR3nt: TGCAGCGTTGAAGCGGTGGAGTCCAGCGGGGAGCTGTTTTTT; j_gene: TRBJ2-2; abundance: few; d_gene: NA; v_gene: TRBV29-1
CDR3aa: CASSSVRGGSLGNYGYTF; CDR3nt: TGTGCCAGTAGCTCCGTCCGGGGTGGAAGTTTGGGTAACTATGGCTACACCTTC; j_gene: TRBJ1-2; abundance: once; d_gene: NA; v_gene: TRBV19
CDR3aa: CASSNLVDEQFF; CDR3nt: TGTGCCAGCAGCAATCTAGTGGATGAGCAGTTCTTC; j_gene: TRBJ2-1; abundance: NA; d_gene: NA; v_gene: TRBV6-5
CDR3aa: CATSRGTGQNSYEQYF; CDR3nt: TGTGCCACCAGCCGAGGAACGGGACAGAACTCCTACGAGCAGTACTTC; j_gene: TRBJ2-7; abundance: NA; d_gene: TRBD1; v_gene: TRBV15
CDR3aa: CAWSVASGAFYGYTF; CDR3nt: TGTGCCTGGAGTGTTGCATCAGGGGCCTTCTATGGCTACACCTTC; j_gene: TRBJ1-2; abundance: NA; d_gene: NA; v_gene: TRBV30
CDR3aa: CASSPGTGGAERNTQYF; CDR3nt: TGTGCCAGCAGCCCCGGGACAGGGGGCGCCGAGAGGAATACGCAGTATTTT; j_gene: TRBJ2-3; abundance: few; d_gene: TRBD1; v_gene: TRBV5-4
CDR3aa: CASSFQNYNEQFF; CDR3nt: TGTGCCAGCAGCTTTCAGAATTACAATGAGCAGTTCTTC; j_gene: TRBJ2-1; abundance: NA; d_gene: NA; v_gene: TRBV7-9
CDR3aa: CSGYRGTEAFF; CDR3nt: TGCAGTGGTTACAGGGGCACTGAAGCTTTCTTT; j_gene: TRBJ1-1; abundance: NA; d_gene: TRBD1; v_gene: TRBV20-1
CDR3aa: CASWGLRQETQYF; CDR3nt: TGCGCCAGTTGGGGCCTTCGCCAAGAGACCCAGTACTTC; j_gene: TRBJ2-5; abundance: once; d_gene: NA; v_gene: TRBV5-1
CDR3aa: CASSYHPDKSYTF; CDR3nt: TGTGCCAGCAGTTACCACCCGGACAAATCCTACACCTTC; j_gene: TRBJ1-2; abundance: NA; d_gene: NA; v_gene: TRBV6-5